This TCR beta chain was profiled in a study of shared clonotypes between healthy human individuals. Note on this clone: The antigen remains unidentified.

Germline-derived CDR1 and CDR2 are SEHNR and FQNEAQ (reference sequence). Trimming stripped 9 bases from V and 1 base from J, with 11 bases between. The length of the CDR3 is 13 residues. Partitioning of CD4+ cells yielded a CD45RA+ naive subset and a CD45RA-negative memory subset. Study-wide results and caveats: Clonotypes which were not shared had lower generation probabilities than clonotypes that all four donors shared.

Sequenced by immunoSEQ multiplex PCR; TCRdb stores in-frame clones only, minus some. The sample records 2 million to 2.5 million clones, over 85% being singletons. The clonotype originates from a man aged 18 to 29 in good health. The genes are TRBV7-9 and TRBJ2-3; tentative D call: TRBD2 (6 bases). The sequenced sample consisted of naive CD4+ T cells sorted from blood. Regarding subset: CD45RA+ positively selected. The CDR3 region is CARGASGTDTQYF. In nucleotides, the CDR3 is TGTGCCAGGGGCGCTAGCGGCACAGATACGCAGTATTTT.